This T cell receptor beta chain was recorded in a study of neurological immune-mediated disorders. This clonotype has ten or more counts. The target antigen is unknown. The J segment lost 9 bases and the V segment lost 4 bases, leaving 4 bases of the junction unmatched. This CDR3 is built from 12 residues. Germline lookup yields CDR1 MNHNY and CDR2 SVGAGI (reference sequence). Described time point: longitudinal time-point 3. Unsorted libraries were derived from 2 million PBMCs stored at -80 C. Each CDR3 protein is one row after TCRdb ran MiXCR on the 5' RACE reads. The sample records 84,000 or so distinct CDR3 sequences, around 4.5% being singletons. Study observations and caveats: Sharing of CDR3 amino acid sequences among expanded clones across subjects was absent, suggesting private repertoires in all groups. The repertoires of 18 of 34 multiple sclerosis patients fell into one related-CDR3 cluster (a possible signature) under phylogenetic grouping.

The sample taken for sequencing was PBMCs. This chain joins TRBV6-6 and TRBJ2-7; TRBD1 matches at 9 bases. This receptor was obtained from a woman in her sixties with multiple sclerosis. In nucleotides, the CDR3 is TGTGCCAGCAGTTTGGACAGGGGAGGGCAGTACTTC. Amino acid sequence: CASSLDRGGQYF.